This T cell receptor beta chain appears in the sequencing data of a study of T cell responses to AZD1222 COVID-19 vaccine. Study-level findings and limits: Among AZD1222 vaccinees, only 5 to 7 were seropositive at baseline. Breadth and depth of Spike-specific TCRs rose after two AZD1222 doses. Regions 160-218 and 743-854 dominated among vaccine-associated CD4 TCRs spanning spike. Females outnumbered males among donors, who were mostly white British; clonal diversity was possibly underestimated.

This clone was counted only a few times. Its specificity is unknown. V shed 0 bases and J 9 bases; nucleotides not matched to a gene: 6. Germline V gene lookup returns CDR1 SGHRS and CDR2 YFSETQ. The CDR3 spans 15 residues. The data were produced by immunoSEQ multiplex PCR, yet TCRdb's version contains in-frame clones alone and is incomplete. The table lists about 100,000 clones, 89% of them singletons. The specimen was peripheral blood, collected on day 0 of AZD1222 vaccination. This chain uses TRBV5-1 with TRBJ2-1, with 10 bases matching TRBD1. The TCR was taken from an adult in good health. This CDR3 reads CASSLETGGRGEQFF. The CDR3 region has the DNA TGCGCCAGCAGCTTGGAGACAGGGGGCAGGGGTGAGCAGTTCTTC. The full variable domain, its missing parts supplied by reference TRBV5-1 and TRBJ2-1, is KAGVTQTPRYLIKTRGQQVTLSCSPISGHRSVSWYQQTPGQGLQFLFEYFSETQRNKGNFPGRFSGRQFSNSRSEMNVSTLELGDSALYLCASSLETGGRGEQFFGPGTRLTVL.